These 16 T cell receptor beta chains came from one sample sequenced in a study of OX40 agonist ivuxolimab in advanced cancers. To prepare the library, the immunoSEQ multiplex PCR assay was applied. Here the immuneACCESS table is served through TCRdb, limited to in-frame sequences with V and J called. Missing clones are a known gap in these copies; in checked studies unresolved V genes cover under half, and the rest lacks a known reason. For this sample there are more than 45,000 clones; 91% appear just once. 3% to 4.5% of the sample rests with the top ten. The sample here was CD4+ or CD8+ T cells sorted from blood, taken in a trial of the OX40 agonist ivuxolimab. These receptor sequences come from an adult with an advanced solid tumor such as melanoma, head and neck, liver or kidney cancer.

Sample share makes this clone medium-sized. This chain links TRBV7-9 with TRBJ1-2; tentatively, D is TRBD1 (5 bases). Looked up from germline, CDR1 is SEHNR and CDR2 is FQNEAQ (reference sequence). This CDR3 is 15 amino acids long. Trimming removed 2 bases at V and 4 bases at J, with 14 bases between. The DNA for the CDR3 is TGTGCCAGCAGCTTAAATAGGGGTTCATCCTATGGCTACACCTTC. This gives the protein CASSLNRGSSYGYTF.

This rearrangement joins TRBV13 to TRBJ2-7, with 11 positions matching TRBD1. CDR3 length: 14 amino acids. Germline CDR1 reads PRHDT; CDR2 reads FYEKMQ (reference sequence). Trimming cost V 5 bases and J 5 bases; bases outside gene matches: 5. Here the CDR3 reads CASSPDRGLNEQYF. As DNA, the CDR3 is TGTGCCAGCAGCCCGGACAGGGGGCTCAACGAGCAGTACTTC.

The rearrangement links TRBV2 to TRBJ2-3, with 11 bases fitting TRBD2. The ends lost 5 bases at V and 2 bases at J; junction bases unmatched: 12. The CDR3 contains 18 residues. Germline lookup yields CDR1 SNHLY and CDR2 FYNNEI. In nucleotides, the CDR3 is TGTGCCAGCAGTTCGGGACTAGCGGAGCACCTAGCCACAGATACGCAGTATTTT. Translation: CASSSGLAEHLATDTQYF.

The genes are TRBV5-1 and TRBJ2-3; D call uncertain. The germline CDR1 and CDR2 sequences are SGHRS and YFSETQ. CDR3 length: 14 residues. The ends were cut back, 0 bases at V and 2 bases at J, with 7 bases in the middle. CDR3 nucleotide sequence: TGCGCCAGCAGCTTGGACGTACTCACAGATACGCAGTATTTT. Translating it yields CASSLDVLTDTQYF.

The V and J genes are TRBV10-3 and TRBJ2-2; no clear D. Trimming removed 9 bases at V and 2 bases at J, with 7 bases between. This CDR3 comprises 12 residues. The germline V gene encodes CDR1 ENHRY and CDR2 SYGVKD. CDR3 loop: CAIGVNTGELFF. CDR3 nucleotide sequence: TGTGCCATTGGGGTTAACACCGGGGAGCTGTTTTTT.

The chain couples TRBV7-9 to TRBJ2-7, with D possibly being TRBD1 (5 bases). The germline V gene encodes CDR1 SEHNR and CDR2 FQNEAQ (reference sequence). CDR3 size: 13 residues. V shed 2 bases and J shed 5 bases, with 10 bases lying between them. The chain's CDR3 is CASSLLGANEQYF. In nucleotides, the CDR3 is TGTGCCAGCAGCTTATTAGGGGCTAACGAGCAGTACTTC.

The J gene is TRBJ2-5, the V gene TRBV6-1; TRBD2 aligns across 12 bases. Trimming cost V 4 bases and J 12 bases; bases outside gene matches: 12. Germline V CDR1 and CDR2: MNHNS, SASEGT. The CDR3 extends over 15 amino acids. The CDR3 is CASSVSPGLAGPEYF. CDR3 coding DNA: TGTGCCAGCAGTGTCAGTCCGGGACTAGCGGGTCCCGAGTACTTC.

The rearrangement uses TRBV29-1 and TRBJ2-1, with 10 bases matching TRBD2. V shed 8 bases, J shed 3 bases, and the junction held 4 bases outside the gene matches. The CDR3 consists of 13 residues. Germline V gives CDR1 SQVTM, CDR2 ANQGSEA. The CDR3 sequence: CSTTSGDYNEQFF. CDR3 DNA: TGCAGCACCACTAGCGGGGACTACAATGAGCAGTTCTTC.

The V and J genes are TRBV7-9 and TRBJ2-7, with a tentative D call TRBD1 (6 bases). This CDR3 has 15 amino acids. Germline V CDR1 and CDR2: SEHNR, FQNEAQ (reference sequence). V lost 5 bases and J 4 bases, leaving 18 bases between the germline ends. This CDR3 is CASSNPRDTTYEQYF. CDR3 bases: TGTGCCAGCAGCAACCCCCGGGACACTACTTACGAGCAGTACTTC.

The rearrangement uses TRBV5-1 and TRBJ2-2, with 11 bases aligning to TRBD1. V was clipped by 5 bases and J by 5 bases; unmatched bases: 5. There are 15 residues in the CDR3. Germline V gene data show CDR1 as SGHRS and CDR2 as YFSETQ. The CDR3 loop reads CASRSRDRGTGELFF. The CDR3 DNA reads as TGCGCCAGCAGGTCCAGGGACAGGGGGACCGGGGAGCTGTTTTTT.

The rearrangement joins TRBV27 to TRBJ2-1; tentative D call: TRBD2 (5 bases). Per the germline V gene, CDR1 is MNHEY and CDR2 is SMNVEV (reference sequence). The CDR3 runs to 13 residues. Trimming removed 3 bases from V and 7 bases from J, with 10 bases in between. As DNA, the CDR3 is TGTGCCAGCAGTTTGAGGGATTCGAATGAGCAGTTCTTC. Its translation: CASSLRDSNEQFF.

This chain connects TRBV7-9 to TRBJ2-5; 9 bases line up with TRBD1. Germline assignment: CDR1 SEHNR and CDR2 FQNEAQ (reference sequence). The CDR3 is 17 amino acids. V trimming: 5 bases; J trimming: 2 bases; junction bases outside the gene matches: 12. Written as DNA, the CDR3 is TGTGCCAGCAGCCGGGCGATGACAGGGGGGCTTCAAGAGACCCAGTACTTC. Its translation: CASSRAMTGGLQETQYF.

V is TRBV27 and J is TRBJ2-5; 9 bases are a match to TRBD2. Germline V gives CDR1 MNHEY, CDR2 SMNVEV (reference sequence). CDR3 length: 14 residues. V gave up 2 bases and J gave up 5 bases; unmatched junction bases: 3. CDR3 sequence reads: CASSLMAGGETQYF. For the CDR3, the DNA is TGTGCCAGCAGTTTAATGGCGGGGGGGGAGACCCAGTACTTC.

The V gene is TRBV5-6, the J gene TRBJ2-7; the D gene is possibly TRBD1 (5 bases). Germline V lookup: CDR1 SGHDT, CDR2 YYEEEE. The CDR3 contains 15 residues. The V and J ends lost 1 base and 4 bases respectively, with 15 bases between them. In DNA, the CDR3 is TGTGCCAGCAGCTTGTTTGAGACAGCGCATTACGAGCAGTACTTC. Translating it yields CASSLFETAHYEQYF. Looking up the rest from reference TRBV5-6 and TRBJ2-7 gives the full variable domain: DAGVTQSPTHLIKTRGQQVTLRCSPKSGHDTVSWYQQALGQGPQFIFQYYEEEERQRGNFPDRFSGHQFPNYSSELNVNALLLGDSALYLCASSLFETAHYEQYFGPGTRLTVT.

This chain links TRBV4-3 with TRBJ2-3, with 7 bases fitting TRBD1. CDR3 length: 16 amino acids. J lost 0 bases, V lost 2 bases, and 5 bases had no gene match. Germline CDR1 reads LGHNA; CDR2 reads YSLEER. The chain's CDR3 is CASSQKGAYSTDTQYF. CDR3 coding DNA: TGCGCCAGCAGCCAAAAGGGGGCCTATAGCACAGATACGCAGTATTTT.

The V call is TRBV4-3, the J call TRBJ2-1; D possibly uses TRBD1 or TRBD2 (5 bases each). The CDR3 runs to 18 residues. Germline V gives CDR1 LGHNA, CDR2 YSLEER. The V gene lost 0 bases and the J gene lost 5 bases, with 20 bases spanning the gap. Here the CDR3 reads CASSQDLGTGGPNNEQFF. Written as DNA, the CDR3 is TGCGCCAGCAGCCAAGATCTGGGAACTGGGGGTCCTAACAATGAGCAGTTCTTC.